The T cell receptor (beta chain) described here comes from a study of T cell responses to AZD1222 COVID-19 vaccine. General observations from the study: Only 5 or 6 AZD1222 recipients tested seropositive at baseline. None of the repertoires were sampled until the peak T cell response had passed.

Concerning this clone: Its antigen is undetermined.

Germline CDR1 is SGHTA and CDR2 is FQGNSA. This CDR3 is built from 15 residues. The germline V and J ends were trimmed by 1 base and 8 bases, with 17 bases remaining between them. Profiling relied on immunoSEQ multiplex PCR, and the TCRdb table lists in-frame clones only, not all of them. Of some 140,000 clones in the sample, roughly 90% were seen once. The V call is TRBV7-2, the J call TRBJ1-1; D is perhaps TRBD1 (5 bases). The sample consisted of peripheral blood, taken on day 0 of AZD1222 vaccination. This receptor was identified in an adult in good health. Here the CDR3 DNA reads TGTGCCAGCAGCTTAGTAGCCAGGGTACTAGGGGAAGCTTTCTTT. Encoded protein: CASSLVARVLGEAFF.